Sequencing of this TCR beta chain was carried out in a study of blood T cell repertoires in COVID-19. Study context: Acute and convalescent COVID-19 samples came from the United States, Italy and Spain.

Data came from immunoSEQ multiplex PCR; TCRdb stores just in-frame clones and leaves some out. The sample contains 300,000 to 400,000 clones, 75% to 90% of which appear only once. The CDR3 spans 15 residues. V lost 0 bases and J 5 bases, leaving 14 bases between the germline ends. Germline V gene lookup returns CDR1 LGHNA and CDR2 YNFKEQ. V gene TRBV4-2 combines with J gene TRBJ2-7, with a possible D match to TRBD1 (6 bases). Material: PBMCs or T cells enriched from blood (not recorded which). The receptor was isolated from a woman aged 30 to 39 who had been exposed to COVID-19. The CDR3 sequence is CASSQDVVQGNEQYF. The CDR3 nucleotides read TGTGCCAGCAGCCAAGATGTGGTACAGGGTAACGAGCAGTACTTC.